This section outlines one TCR beta chain sequence together with its context. These data originate in a study of blood T cell repertoires in COVID-19. Study-wide background: Donors in the United States, Italy and Spain gave samples during acute or convalescent COVID-19. Sources were T cells, B-cell-depleted T cells, or PBMCs; the material itself was cDNA or gDNA.

Original analysis: Estimated nucleated cell counts came from reference gene primer amplification. Some clones are missing from TCRdb's copy, which holds only in-frame ones; the method was immunoSEQ multiplex PCR. V, J and clone size reflect that table, while D and trimming were determined from the DNA. The sample lists about 160,000 clones, approximately 93% occurring once. The CDR3 covers 14 residues. Seattle patients were enrolled during active infection and followed longitudinally. The material sequenced was peripheral blood. The clonotype comes from a woman aged 55-75 years with COVID-19, enrolled during active disease. The chain is built from TRBV21-1 and TRBJ1-5. TRBV21-1 is given as a pseudogene. The CDR3 region has the DNA TGTGCCGGCACACGGGGGGCCCGAAATCAGCCCCAGCATTTT. This translates into CAGTRGARNQPQHF.